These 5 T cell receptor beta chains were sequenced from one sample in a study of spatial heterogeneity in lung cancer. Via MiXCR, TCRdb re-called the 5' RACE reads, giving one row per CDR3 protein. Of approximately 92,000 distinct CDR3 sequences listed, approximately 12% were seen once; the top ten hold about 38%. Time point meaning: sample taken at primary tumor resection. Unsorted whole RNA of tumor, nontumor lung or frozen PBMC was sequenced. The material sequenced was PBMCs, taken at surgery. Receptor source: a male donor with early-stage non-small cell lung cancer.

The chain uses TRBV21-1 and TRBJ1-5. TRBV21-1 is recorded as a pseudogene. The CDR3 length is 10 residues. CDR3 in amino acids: CARINQPQHF. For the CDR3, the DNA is TGTGCCAGGATTAATCAGCCCCAGCATTTT.

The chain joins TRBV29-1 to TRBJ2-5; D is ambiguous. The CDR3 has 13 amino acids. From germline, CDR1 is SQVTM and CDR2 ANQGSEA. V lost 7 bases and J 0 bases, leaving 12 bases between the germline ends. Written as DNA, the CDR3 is TGCAGCGCCAACCTTGTCAACCAAGAGACCCAGTACTTC. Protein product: CSANLVNQETQYF.

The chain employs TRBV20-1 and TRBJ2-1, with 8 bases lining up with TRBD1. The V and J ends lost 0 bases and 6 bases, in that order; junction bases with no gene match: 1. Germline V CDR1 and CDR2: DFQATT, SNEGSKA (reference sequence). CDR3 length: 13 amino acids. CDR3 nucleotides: TGCAGTGCTAGAGATACAGGGGGCAATGAGCAGTTCTTC. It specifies CSARDTGGNEQFF.

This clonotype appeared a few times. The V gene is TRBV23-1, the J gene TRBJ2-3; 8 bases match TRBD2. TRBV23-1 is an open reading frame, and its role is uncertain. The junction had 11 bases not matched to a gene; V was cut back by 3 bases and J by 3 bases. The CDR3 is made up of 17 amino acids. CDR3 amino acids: CASSHELRSGRTDTQYF. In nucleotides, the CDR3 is TGCGCCAGCAGTCATGAATTACGAAGCGGGAGAACAGATACGCAGTATTTT.

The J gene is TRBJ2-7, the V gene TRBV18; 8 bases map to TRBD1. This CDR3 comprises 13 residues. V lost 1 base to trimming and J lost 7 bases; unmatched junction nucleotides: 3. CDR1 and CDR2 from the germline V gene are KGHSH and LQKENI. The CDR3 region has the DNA TGTGCCAGCTCACCACGGGACAGGTGGGAGCAGTACTTC. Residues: CASSPRDRWEQYF. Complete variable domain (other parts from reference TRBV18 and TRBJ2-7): NAGVMQNPRHLVRRRGQEARLRCSPMKGHSHVYWYRQLPEEGLKFMVYLQKENIIDESGMPKERFSAEFPKEGPSILRIQQVVRGDSAAYFCASSPRDRWEQYFGPGTRLTVT.